The 29 T cell receptor beta chains below were found in one sample sequenced in a study of shared clonotypes between healthy human individuals. The data were produced by immunoSEQ multiplex PCR, yet TCRdb's version contains in-frame clones alone and is incomplete. The table shows approximately 2.5 million clones, with 80% to 95% occurring only once. Material: naive CD4+ T cells from PBMCs. This sample's subset: CD45RA+ positively selected. Source of these receptors: a man aged 18 to 29 in good health. Some clones in this sample may be carry-over from other donors' samples.

The rearrangement uses TRBV7-8 and TRBJ1-1; D is uncertain. This CDR3 spans 13 amino acids. V lost 5 bases and J 4 bases, leaving 11 bases between the germline ends. Germline V gives CDR1 SGHVS, CDR2 FQNEAQ. CDR3 sequence reads: CASSPIFPTEAFF. DNA for the CDR3: TGTGCCAGCAGCCCCATATTCCCCACTGAAGCTTTCTTT. Drawing the rest from reference TRBV7-8 and TRBJ1-1, the complete variable domain is GAGVSQSPRYKVAKRGQDVALRCDPISGHVSLFWYQQALGQGPEFLTYFQNEAQLDKSGLPSDRFFAERPEGSVSTLKIQRTQQEDSAVYLCASSPIFPTEAFFGQGTRLTVV.

The chain employs TRBV7-9 and TRBJ2-1, with D possibly being TRBD2 (6 bases). The CDR3 totals 16 residues. Trimming stripped 5 bases from V and 7 bases from J, with 21 bases between. Germline CDR1 and CDR2: SEHNR and FQNEAQ (reference sequence). CDR3 in amino acids: CASSPARRDGRNEQFF. The CDR3 bases are TGTGCCAGCAGCCCCGCCCGGCGGGATGGGAGGAATGAGCAGTTCTTC.

The chain couples TRBV11-2 to TRBJ2-7; possibly TRBD1 or TRBD2 for D (6 bases each). V dropped 3 bases and J dropped 6 bases, with 15 bases sitting between them. Germline-derived CDR1 and CDR2 are SGHAT and FQNNGV. The CDR3 covers 14 residues. CDR3 bases: TGTGCCAGCAGCTTGAACGGACAGCGGGCCGAGCAGTACTTC. It yields the protein CASSLNGQRAEQYF.

This clone came up a few times. The chain has TRBV6-9 and TRBJ2-7; no definite D call. Germline V gene data show CDR1 as MNHGY and CDR2 as SVAAGI. The CDR3 is 9 residues long. V gave up 8 bases and J gave up 6 bases, with 5 bases separating them. The CDR3 sequence: CASRGEQYF. The CDR3 nucleotides are TGTGCCAGCCGAGGCGAGCAGTACTTC.

Note on this clone: Other DNA sequences within the sample encode an identical CDR3. The genes are TRBV18 and TRBJ2-7, with D possibly matching TRBD2 (5 bases). The CDR3 contains 12 residues. Germline V lookup: CDR1 KGHSH, CDR2 LQKENI. The ends were cut back, 6 bases at V and 2 bases at J, with 8 bases in the middle. The CDR3: CASSPGTYEQYF. DNA of the CDR3: TGTGCCAGCTCCCCGGGGACCTACGAGCAGTACTTC. The variable domain in full, with the rest retrieved from reference TRBV18 and TRBJ2-7, is NAGVMQNPRHLVRRRGQEARLRCSPMKGHSHVYWYRQLPEEGLKFMVYLQKENIIDESGMPKERFSAEFPKEGPSILRIQQVVRGDSAAYFCASSPGTYEQYFGPGTRLTVT.

The table lists this clone with a count of one. CDR3 nucleotides: TGCAGCGTAAAGAAAGTAGTAGGGAACTATGGCTACACCTTC. Translating gives CSVKKVVGNYGYTF. The chain couples TRBV29-1 to TRBJ1-2; no reliable D call. The CDR3 sequence is 14 residues long. CDR1 is SQVTM and CDR2 is ANQGSEA in the germline V gene. Trimming removed 6 bases at V and 2 bases at J, with 16 bases between.

The rearrangement uses TRBV9 and TRBJ2-1; 9 nucleotides agree with TRBD2. Germline V CDR1 and CDR2: SGDLS, YYNGEE. The CDR3 totals 16 residues. J was trimmed by 1 base and V by 4 bases; bases with no gene match: 6. CDR3: CASSSRGRGSYNEQFF. The CDR3 DNA reads TGTGCCAGCAGCTCACGCGGGAGGGGTTCCTACAATGAGCAGTTCTTC.

The genes are TRBV30 and TRBJ2-2, with D hard to call. There are 13 residues in the CDR3. Germline CDR1 GTSNPN, CDR2 SVGIG (reference sequence). Trimming cost V 0 bases and J 4 bases, with 6 bases left between them. The CDR3 protein is CAWSVQRTGELFF. As DNA, the CDR3 is TGTGCCTGGAGTGTGCAGCGCACCGGGGAGCTGTTTTTT. The full variable domain, rest sourced from reference TRBV30 and TRBJ2-2, is SQTIHQWPATLVQPVGSPLSLECTVEGTSNPNLYWYRQAAGRGLQLLFYSVGIGQISSEVPQNLSASRPQDRQFILSSKKLLLSDSGFYLCAWSVQRTGELFFGEGSRLTVL.

The chain links TRBV28 to TRBJ1-4; no clear D gene. The germline V gene encodes CDR1 MDHEN and CDR2 SYDVKM. Trimming took off 1 base at V and 0 bases at J, with 9 bases between the two ends. The CDR3 runs 16 residues. CDR3 protein: CASSLFGPATNEKLFF. CDR3 nucleotides: TGTGCCAGCAGTTTATTCGGGCCAGCAACTAATGAAAAACTGTTTTTT. Supplemented by reference TRBV28 and TRBJ1-4, the full variable domain reads DVKVTQSSRYLVKRTGEKVFLECVQDMDHENMFWYRQDPGLGLRLIYFSYDVKMKEKGDIPEGYSVSREKKERFSLILESASTNQTSMYLCASSLFGPATNEKLFFGSGTQLSVL.

CDR3 nucleotides: TGCAGCGTTGGTCTAGCGGGCTTAGGCGGGGAGCTGTTTTTT. Residues: CSVGLAGLGGELFF. The V gene is TRBV29-1, the J gene TRBJ2-2; TRBD2 matches at 8 bases. Germline V lookup: CDR1 SQVTM, CDR2 ANQGSEA. V trimming: 4 bases; J trimming: 7 bases; junction bases outside the gene matches: 8. The CDR3 runs to 14 residues.

The genes are TRBV5-1 and TRBJ1-2, with no clear D. V lost 2 bases, J lost 6 bases, and 11 bases lay in between. Germline CDR1 reads SGHRS; CDR2 reads YFSETQ. This CDR3 has 13 residues. The CDR3 sequence is CASSFTPGNGYTF. CDR3 nucleotides: TGCGCCAGCAGCTTCACCCCAGGAAATGGCTACACCTTC.

V usage is TRBV28 and J usage is TRBJ1-2, with D maybe TRBD1 (6 bases). CDR1 and CDR2 (germline): MDHEN, SYDVKM. The CDR3 is made up of 15 amino acids. Trimming took off 0 bases at V and 2 bases at J, with 10 bases between the two ends. Here the CDR3 DNA reads TGTGCCAGCAGTTTATGGAGACAGGCCAACTATGGCTACACCTTC. It is translated as CASSLWRQANYGYTF.

The gene calls are TRBV4-1 and TRBJ2-1, with 10 bases aligning to TRBD2. The CDR3 has 19 amino acids. Germline V gene sequence: CDR1 MGHRA, CDR2 YSYEKL. J gave up 8 bases and V 1 base, and 17 bases lay outside the gene matches. The chain's CDR3 is CASSQGPLGTGTSVDEQFF. The CDR3 DNA reads TGCGCCAGCAGCCAAGGGCCATTGGGCACCGGGACTAGCGTAGATGAGCAGTTCTTC.

This sequence joins TRBV27 and TRBJ2-7, with 9 bases that match TRBD1. With V trimmed by 5 bases and J by 2 bases, 7 bases remained unmatched. Germline V gene sequence: CDR1 MNHEY, CDR2 SMNVEV (reference sequence). There are 15 residues in the CDR3. The CDR3 nucleotides are TGTGCCAGCAGTCTCGGGGACAGGGCGACCTACGAGCAGTACTTC. It encodes CASSLGDRATYEQYF.

For this clone: In the same sample, other DNA sequences code for this CDR3. The V call is TRBV5-4, the J call TRBJ1-1; 7 nucleotides match TRBD1. From germline, CDR1 is SGHNT and CDR2 YYREEE (reference sequence). The CDR3 covers 13 residues. J was trimmed by 3 bases and V by 5 bases; bases with no gene match: 4. The CDR3 sequence: CASSLDRDTEAFF. The CDR3 nucleotides read TGTGCCAGCAGTTTAGACAGGGACACTGAAGCTTTCTTT.

CDR3 sequence (DNA): TGTGCCAGCAGCTTAGACTCAGGAGGGGCAGATACGCAGTATTTT. It translates to CASSLDSGGADTQYF. The V gene is TRBV7-2, the J gene TRBJ2-3, with D perhaps TRBD2 (6 bases). Germline CDR1 SGHTA, CDR2 FQGNSA. Trimming left V 1 base short and J 4 bases short, with 12 bases between. CDR3 length: 15 amino acids.

The rearrangement uses TRBV5-1 and TRBJ1-5, with D possibly being TRBD1 (5 bases). This CDR3 comprises 16 residues. V shed 0 bases and J shed 6 bases, with 16 bases lying between them. The germline gives CDR1 SGHRS, CDR2 YFSETQ. CDR3 region: CASSLAGTRDGQPQHF. Here the CDR3 DNA reads TGCGCCAGCAGCTTGGCCGGGACCAGGGATGGTCAGCCCCAGCATTTT. The variable domain in full, completed from reference TRBV5-1 and TRBJ1-5, reads KAGVTQTPRYLIKTRGQQVTLSCSPISGHRSVSWYQQTPGQGLQFLFEYFSETQRNKGNFPGRFSGRQFSNSRSEMNVSTLELGDSALYLCASSLAGTRDGQPQHFGDGTRLSIL.

The chain joins TRBV7-6 to TRBJ2-1; D might be TRBD2 (6 bases). Germline-derived CDR1 and CDR2 are SGHVS and FNYEAQ. The CDR3 is 16 residues long. V was trimmed by 8 bases and J by 3 bases, leaving 20 bases between them. The CDR3 loop reads CASGVGGGSVYNEQFF. For the CDR3, the DNA is TGTGCCAGCGGCGTGGGGGGAGGCTCCGTCTACAATGAGCAGTTCTTC.

The rearrangement joins TRBV21-1 to TRBJ2-7; the table's D call, TRBD2, was not checked against the DNA. TRBV21-1 is designated a pseudogene. The CDR3 loop spans 15 amino acids. The CDR3 reads CASSKKPLASNEQYF. In DNA form, the CDR3 reads TGTGCCAGCAGCAAAAAGCCTCTAGCGTCCAACGAGCAGTACTTC.

The V call is TRBV7-9, the J call TRBJ1-4; weak D call: TRBD1 (5 bases). Trimming cost V 5 bases and J 5 bases, with 18 bases left between them. CDR1 is SEHNR, CDR2 FQNEAQ, per germline (reference sequence). The CDR3 runs to 16 residues. CDR3 sequence reads: CASSRSGTPDNEKLFF. The CDR3 nucleotides are TGTGCCAGCAGCAGATCCGGGACCCCCGACAATGAAAAACTGTTTTTT.

This chain joins TRBV7-3 and TRBJ1-1; D is possibly TRBD1 (5 bases). The CDR3 contains 15 residues. Trimming pared 6 bases from V and 5 bases from J, leaving 19 bases between. Per the germline V gene, CDR1 is SGHTA and CDR2 is FQGTGA. The CDR3 loop is CASSTGGEGGTEAFF. CDR3 coding DNA: TGTGCCAGCAGTACGGGAGGGGAGGGAGGGACTGAAGCTTTCTTT.

The chain is built from TRBV25-1 and TRBJ2-2; D might be TRBD1 or TRBD2, each matching 5 bases. The ends were cut back, 2 bases at V and 1 base at J, with 17 bases in the middle. Germline assignment: CDR1 MGHDK and CDR2 SYGVNS. This CDR3 is built from 18 residues. In nucleotides, the CDR3 is TGTGCCAGCAGTGAACGGAAGACCGGGACCTGGAACACCGGGGAGCTGTTTTTT. Its protein product is CASSERKTGTWNTGELFF.

The J gene is TRBJ2-7, the V gene TRBV2, with 10 bases fitting TRBD1. This CDR3 is built from 15 residues. The germline gives CDR1 SNHLY, CDR2 FYNNEI. Trimming at V came to 8 bases and at J to 5 bases, leaving 12 bases not matched to a gene. The CDR3 reads CASGPPGQGIHEQYF. CDR3 DNA: TGTGCCAGCGGTCCCCCGGGACAGGGGATCCACGAGCAGTACTTC. Together with reference TRBV2 and TRBJ2-7, the CDR3 gives the full variable domain: EPEVTQTPSHQVTQMGQEVILRCVPISNHLYFYWYRQILGQKVEFLVSFYNNEISEKSEIFDDQFSVERPDGSNFTLKIRSTKLEDSAMYFCASGPPGQGIHEQYFGPGTRLTVT.

The chain carries TRBV28 and TRBJ1-6; weak D call: TRBD1 (5 bases). The CDR3 has 16 residues. Trimming took off 3 bases at V and 6 bases at J, with 15 bases between the two ends. Germline CDR1 reads MDHEN; CDR2 reads SYDVKM. The CDR3 DNA reads as TGTGCCAGCAGTTTTGATCGGCTGGGGCTTAATTCACCCCTCCACTTT. Protein product: CASSFDRLGLNSPLHF.

The chain links TRBV19 to TRBJ1-4, with D perhaps matching TRBD1 (5 bases). CDR1 is LNHDA and CDR2 is SQIVND in the germline V gene (reference sequence). There are 15 residues in the CDR3. V was cut by 7 bases and J by 4 bases, with 16 bases left in between. The CDR3 sequence is CASTTRQGRNEKLFF. Written as DNA, the CDR3 is TGTGCCAGTACTACTCGTCAGGGCCGTAATGAAAAACTGTTTTTT.

The gene calls are TRBV6-1 and TRBJ2-7, with TRBD1 identical over 12 bases. V lost 5 bases, J lost 5 bases, and 7 bases stayed unmatched. From germline, CDR1 is MNHNS and CDR2 SASEGT. This CDR3 has 15 residues. The CDR3 loop reads CASSQPGQGANEQYF. The CDR3 nucleotides are TGTGCCAGCAGTCAGCCGGGACAGGGGGCGAACGAGCAGTACTTC.

This sequence joins TRBV7-2 and TRBJ2-3; D may be TRBD2 (6 bases). The CDR3 has 15 amino acids. Between the trimmed V and J ends, which lost 2 bases and 2 bases, there was a span of 11 bases. Germline V gene sequence: CDR1 SGHTA, CDR2 FQGNSA. The CDR3 loop reads CASSLMGGVTDTQYF. In DNA, the CDR3 is TGTGCCAGCAGCTTAATGGGGGGAGTCACAGATACGCAGTATTTT.

The J gene is TRBJ1-2, the V gene TRBV6-6; the D gene is possibly TRBD1 (5 bases). V was cut by 7 bases and J by 7 bases, with 22 bases left in between. Germline V gene sequence: CDR1 MNHNY, CDR2 SVGAGI (reference sequence). The CDR3 is made up of 15 amino acids. CDR3 sequence reads: CASINGGRKVGGYTF. The CDR3 DNA reads TGTGCCAGCATTAATGGGGGACGGAAGGTCGGTGGCTACACCTTC.

The chain combines TRBV18 with TRBJ1-3; D is unclear. Trimming shortened V by 2 bases and J by 0 bases, and 8 bases separated the two germline ends. This CDR3 region has 15 residues. CDR1 and CDR2 from the germline V gene are KGHSH and LQKENI. For the CDR3, the DNA is TGTGCCAGCTCACCATTTCCATACTCTGGAAACACCATATATTTT. It yields the protein CASSPFPYSGNTIYF.